This T cell receptor (beta chain) emerged from a study of T cell clones after liver transplantation. In the study overall: Liver transplant recipients had immunosuppression withdrawal attempted within 2 years. Three of eight recipients were HCV-positive; others had non-autoimmune, non-viral indications. Without induction therapy, subjects received standard immunosuppression until 12-24 months post-transplant.

Clones were read by immunoSEQ multiplex PCR, and TCRdb kept only the in-frame ones, dropping some. The sample consists of tens of thousands of clones, roughly 70% of them appearing once. Trimming shortened V by 2 bases and J by 3 bases, and 7 bases separated the two germline ends. Per germline, CDR1 MNHEY and CDR2 SVGAGI. The CDR3 is made up of 14 amino acids. The clonotype was recovered from a human patient who received a liver transplant. Some T cells may arise from the graft donor. The chain uses TRBV6-5 and TRBJ2-2; D is unclear. The sample was CD4+ T cells from blood, taken at the 22-month timepoint. CDR3 residues: CASSYNRDTGELFF. For the CDR3, the DNA is TGTGCCAGCAGTTACAACCGGGACACCGGGGAGCTGTTTTTT.